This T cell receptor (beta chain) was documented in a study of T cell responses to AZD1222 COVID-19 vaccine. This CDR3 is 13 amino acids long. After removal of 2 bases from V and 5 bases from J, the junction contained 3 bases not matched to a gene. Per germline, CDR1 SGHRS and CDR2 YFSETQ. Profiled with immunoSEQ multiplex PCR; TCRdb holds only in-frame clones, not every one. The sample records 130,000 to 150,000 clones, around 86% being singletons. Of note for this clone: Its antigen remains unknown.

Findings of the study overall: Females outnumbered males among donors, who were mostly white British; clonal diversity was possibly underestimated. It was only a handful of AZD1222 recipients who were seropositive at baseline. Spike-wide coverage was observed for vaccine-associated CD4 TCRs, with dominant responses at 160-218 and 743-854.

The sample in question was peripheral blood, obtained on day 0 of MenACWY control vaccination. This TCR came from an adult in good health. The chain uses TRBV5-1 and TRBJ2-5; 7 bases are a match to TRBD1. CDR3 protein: CASSLGGYETQYF. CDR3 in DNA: TGCGCCAGCAGCTTAGGGGGCTACGAGACCCAGTACTTC.